This record covers a single TCR beta chain. The antigen remains unidentified. V was clipped by 6 bases and J by 12 bases, with 12 bases between them. CDR3 size: 11 residues. CDR1 is MNHNY and CDR2 is SVGAGI in the germline V gene (reference sequence). This record belongs to a study of shared clonotypes between healthy human individuals. The study's findings and limits: It was the non-shared clonotypes that had lower generation probabilities than clonotypes shared by all four donors.

Naive CD8 cells, CD45RO-negative and positively selected for CCR7, excluded terminally differentiated effector memory CD45RA+ cells. Libraries were prepared by immunoSEQ multiplex PCR; TCRdb keeps only in-frame clonotypes and omits some of them. This sample has about 650,000 clones, with around 95% found just once. The sequence was obtained from a young woman in good health. Source material: naive CD8+ T cells sorted from blood. The gene calls are TRBV6-6 and TRBJ1-5; no clear D. The CDR3 DNA reads TGTGCCAGCAGCGACGGGCTCCGCCAGCATTTT. It specifies CASSDGLRQHF.